These T cell receptor beta chains were read from a single sample in a study of patients and donors after allogeneic stem cell transplantation. Via MiXCR, TCRdb re-called the RT-PCR reads, giving one row per CDR3 protein. The sample has roughly 30,000 distinct CDR3 sequences, approximately 6.2% seen once. The sequenced material came from blood, either unsorted or a sorted T cell fraction (not recorded which). The receptors derive from a human donor who was either an allogeneic HSCT recipient or a stem cell or donor lymphocyte infusion donor (not recorded which). It is not recorded whose cells these are; they may come from a transplant donor. CDR3s leave out the opening cysteine and the closing phenylalanine or tryptophan. Fields, in order: CDR3 length, V gene, CDR3 protein.

>12|TRBV6-5
ASSYSGQVVKLF
>11|TRBV29-1
SVEVLVGGAQY
>13|TRBV5-4
ASSLDLAGNNEQF
>13|TRBV19
ASSLPGLGYNEQF
>12|TRBV6-2/TRBV6-3
ASSYRLHTGELF
>9|TRBV12-3/TRBV12-4
ASRLGGEQF
>11|TRBV7-9
ASSLTQGTEQF
>14|TRBV10-3
AITSDRDKSAGELF
>10|TRBV20-1
SAGRGSYEQY
>11|TRBV25-1
ASRAGTDQPQH
>10|TRBV27
ASGYSTGELF
>13|TRBV6-1
ASSEVGTGDYGYT
>14|TRBV3-1
ASSRGGLAGTYEQY
>10|TRBV29-1
SGRGEDYGYT
>18|TRBV7-3
ASSLIGAISGSTVTGELF
>13|TRBV9
ASSESLAPYNEQF
>12|TRBV18
ASSPNRGGETQY
>14|TRBV20-1
SAMATGRASYNEQF
>12|TRBV5-1
ASSLPTAYNEQF
>13|TRBV5-1
ASATSGLSTDTQY
>10|TRBV12-3/TRBV12-4
ASSFAAGELF
>13|TRBV28
ASTSWLLESDTQY
>14|TRBV5-1
ASSPDTAGGSGTQY
>14|TRBV27
ASRNRTDFYSYEQY
>14|TRBV9
PSSVEVHPLNNVLT
>10|TRBV24-1
ATSVFGQGKF
>12|TRBV20-1
SARTSGSPDTQY
>11|TRBV30
AWSVSSNQPQH
>11|TRBV12-3/TRBV12-4
ASSLRPGNEQF
>9|TRBV7-8
ASSGYNEQF
>15|TRBV3-1
ASSQVTSGRVTDTQY
>14|TRBV19
ASISQLGSSYTEAF
>12|TRBV20-1
SARVDRLGNEQF
>10|TRBV6-2/TRBV6-3
ASSYSGETQY
>11|TRBV5-1
ASSLARALDQY
>11|TRBV2
ASIGVITDTQY
>13|TRBV27
ASSMTQAGTDTQY
>15|TRBV7-9
ASSLAIGTSGYNEQF
>13|TRBV15
ATSRDALTGTPQY
>13|TRBV13
ASSRYRATNEKLF
>12|TRBV7-9
ASSSLVWRDEQY
>14|TRBV18
ASSPQQTSGKETQY
>16|TRBV5-1
ASSPTGTSGLNTGELF
>11|TRBV5-1
ASSAALAGELF
>12|TRBV20-1
SAFDRDRLHEQY
>13|TRBV27
ASSLLGASLWEQY
>11|TRBV4-3
ASSQDYSYGYT
>12|TRBV28
ASSQGLTYNEQF
>11|TRBV20-1
SARDPRTNEQF
>14|TRBV7-2
ASSLNGFANTGELF
>11|TRBV9
ASSVYAYNEQF